The source of this T cell receptor beta chain is a study of OX40 agonist ivuxolimab in advanced cancers. Study-wide context: Prior checkpoint blockade (anti-PD-1, anti-PD-L1 or anti-CTLA-4) was permitted; roughly 40% had it. A partial response was reached by three patients: one with hepatocellular carcinoma and two with cutaneous melanoma. Study-wide results and limits: Partial responders receiving 0.1-3.0 mg/kg showed among the lowest clonal expansion.

TCRdb keeps only in-frame clones here, not all; method: immunoSEQ multiplex PCR. The sample records 65,000 to 90,000 clones, over 80% being singletons. Germline CDR1 SGHAT, CDR2 FQNNGV. V lost 5 bases and J 7 bases, leaving 12 bases between the germline ends. CDR3 length: 12 residues. Notes on this clone: No antigen is known for it.

Patients were excluded for autoimmune disease history or systemic immunosuppression. This receptor was taken from an adult with an advanced solid tumor such as melanoma, head and neck, liver or kidney cancer. Sequenced material: CD4+ or CD8+ T cells sorted from blood, taken in a trial of the OX40 agonist ivuxolimab. The rearrangement links TRBV11-2 to TRBJ2-7; weak D call: TRBD2 (6 bases). The CDR3 DNA reads TGTGCCAGCAGCACACTAGCTCGGGAGCAGTACTTC. Translation: CASSTLAREQYF.